The present entry profiles one T cell receptor (beta chain) with its context. Germline values: CDR1 SGHDT, CDR2 YYEEEE. V lost 0 bases and J lost 7, with 11 bases in between. The CDR3 contains 15 residues. The data derive from a study of T-cell reconstitution after alpha-beta-depleted transplantation in children. Preparing the TCRbeta library involved the use of unique molecular identifiers. TCRdb re-called the PCR reads through MiXCR, storing one row per CDR3 protein. The table lists approximately 590,000 distinct CDR3 sequences, under 12% of them singletons. The chain recombines TRBV5-6 with TRBJ1-6; D gene uncertain. The TCR comes from a human donor who donated a stem cell graft to a child with acute myeloid leukemia. Here the sequenced sample was PBMCs from the stem cell graft donor, taken from the stem cell graft. As DNA, the CDR3 is TGTGCCAGCAGCTTGGAACAGCTAGAGAATTCACCCCTCCACTTT. The encoded protein is CASSLEQLENSPLHF.